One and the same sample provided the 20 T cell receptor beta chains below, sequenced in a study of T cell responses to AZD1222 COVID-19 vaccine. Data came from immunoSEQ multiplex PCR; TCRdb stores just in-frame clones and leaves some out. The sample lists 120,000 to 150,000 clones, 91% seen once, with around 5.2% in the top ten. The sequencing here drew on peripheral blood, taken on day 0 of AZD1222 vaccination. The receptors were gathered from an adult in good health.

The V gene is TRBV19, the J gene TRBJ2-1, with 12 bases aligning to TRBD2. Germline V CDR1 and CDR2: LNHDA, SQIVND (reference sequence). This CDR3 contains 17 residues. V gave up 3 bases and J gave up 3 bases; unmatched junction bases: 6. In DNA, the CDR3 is TGTGCCAGTAGTATTTGGGAACTAGCGGGGGGCTACAATGAGCAGTTCTTC. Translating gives CASSIWELAGGYNEQFF.

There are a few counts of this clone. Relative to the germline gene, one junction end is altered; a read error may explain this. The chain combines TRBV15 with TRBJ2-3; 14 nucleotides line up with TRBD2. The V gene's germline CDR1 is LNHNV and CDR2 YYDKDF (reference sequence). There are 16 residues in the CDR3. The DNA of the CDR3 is TGTGCCACCAGCCCCGGGACTAGCGGGAGCATAGATACGCAGTATTTT. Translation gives CATSPGTSGSIDTQYF.

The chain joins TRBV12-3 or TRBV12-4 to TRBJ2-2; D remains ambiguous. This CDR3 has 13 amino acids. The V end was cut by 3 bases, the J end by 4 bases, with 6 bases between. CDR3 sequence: CASSFYATGELFF. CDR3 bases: TGTGCCAGCAGTTTCTACGCCACCGGGGAGCTGTTTTTT.

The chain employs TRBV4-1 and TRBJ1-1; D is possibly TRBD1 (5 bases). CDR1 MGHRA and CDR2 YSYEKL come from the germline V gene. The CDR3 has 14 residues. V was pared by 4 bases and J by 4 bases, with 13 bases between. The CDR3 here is CASSRDQGGTEAFF. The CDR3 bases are TGCGCCAGCAGCCGGGACCAGGGAGGCACTGAAGCTTTCTTT.

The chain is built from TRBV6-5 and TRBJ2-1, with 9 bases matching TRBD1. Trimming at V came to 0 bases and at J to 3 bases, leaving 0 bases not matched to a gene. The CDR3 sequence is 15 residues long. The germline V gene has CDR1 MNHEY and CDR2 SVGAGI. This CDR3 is CASSYSTGGYNEQFF. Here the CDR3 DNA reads TGTGCCAGCAGTTACTCGACAGGGGGCTACAATGAGCAGTTCTTC.

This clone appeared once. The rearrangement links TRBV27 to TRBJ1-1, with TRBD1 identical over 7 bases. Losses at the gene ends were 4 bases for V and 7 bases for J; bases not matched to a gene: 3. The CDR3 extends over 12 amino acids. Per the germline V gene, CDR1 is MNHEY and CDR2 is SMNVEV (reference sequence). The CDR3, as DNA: TGTGCCAGCAGTTCCCAGGGGGGTGAAGCTTTCTTT. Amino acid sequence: CASSSQGGEAFF.

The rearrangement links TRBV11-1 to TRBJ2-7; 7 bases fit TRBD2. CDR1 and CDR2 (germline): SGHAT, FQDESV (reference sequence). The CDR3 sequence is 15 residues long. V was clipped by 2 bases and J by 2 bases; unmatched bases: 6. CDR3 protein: CASSLKGGSTYEQYF. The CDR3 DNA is TGTGCCAGCAGCTTAAAGGGCGGGAGTACCTACGAGCAGTACTTC.

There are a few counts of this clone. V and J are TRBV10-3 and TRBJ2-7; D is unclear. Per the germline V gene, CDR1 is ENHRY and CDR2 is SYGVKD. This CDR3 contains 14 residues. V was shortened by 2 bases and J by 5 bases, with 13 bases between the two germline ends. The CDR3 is CAISERLPADEQYF. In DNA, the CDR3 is TGTGCCATCAGTGAGAGGTTGCCCGCGGACGAGCAGTACTTC.

CDR3 nucleotides: TGTGCCATCAGTGAGTCAGGAGGGGCTTTTTCACCCCTCCACTTT. Translated: CAISESGGAFSPLHF. The chain carries TRBV10-3 and TRBJ1-6; the D gene is possibly TRBD1 (5 bases). V was pared by 0 bases and J by 9 bases, with 12 bases between. CDR1 and CDR2 from the germline V gene are ENHRY and SYGVKD. The CDR3 is 15 residues long.

The CDR3 is CASNEKEGHEQYF. CDR3 DNA sequence: TGTGCCAGCAATGAAAAGGAAGGCCACGAGCAGTACTTC. The rearrangement uses TRBV7-9 and TRBJ2-7; no definite D call. Deletions cut 7 bases from V and 5 bases from J, with 15 bases between. Germline CDR1 is SEHNR and CDR2 is FQNEAQ (reference sequence). The CDR3 totals 13 residues.

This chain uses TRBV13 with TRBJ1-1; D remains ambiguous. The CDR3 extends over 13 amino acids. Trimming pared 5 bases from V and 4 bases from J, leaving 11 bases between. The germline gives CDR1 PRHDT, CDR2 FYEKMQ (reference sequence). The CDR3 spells CASSLDNSTEAFF. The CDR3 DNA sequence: TGTGCCAGCAGCCTCGACAACTCCACTGAAGCTTTCTTT.

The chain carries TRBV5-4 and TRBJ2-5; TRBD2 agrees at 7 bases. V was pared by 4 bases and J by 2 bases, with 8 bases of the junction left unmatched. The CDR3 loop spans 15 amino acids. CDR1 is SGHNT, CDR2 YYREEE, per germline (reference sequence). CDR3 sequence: CASSPGGRVQETQYF. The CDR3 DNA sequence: TGTGCCAGCAGCCCGGGGGGAAGGGTGCAAGAGACCCAGTACTTC.

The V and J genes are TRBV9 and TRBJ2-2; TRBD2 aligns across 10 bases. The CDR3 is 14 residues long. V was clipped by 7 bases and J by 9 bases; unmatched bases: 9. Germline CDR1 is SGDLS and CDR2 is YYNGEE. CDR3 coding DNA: TGTGCCAGCGGACAGCGGGGGGGTCGTAGGGAGCTGTTTTTT. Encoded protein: CASGQRGGRRELFF.

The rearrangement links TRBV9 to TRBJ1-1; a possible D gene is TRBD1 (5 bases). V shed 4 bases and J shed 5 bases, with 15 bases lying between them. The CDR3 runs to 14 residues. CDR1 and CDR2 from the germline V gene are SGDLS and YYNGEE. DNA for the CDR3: TGTGCCAGCAGCCCTGGGGGTTTCTGGACTGAAGCTTTCTTT. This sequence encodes CASSPGGFWTEAFF.

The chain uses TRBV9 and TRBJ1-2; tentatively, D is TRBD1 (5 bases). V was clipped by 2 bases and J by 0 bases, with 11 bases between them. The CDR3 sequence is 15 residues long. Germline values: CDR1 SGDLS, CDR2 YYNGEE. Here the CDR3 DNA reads TGTGCCAGCAGCGTCGACAGAGTCCCTAACTATGGCTACACCTTC. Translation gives CASSVDRVPNYGYTF.

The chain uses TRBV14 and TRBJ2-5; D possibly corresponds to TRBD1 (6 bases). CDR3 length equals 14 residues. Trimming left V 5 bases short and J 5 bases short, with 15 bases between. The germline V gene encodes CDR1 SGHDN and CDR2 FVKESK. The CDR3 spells CASSERTGYETQYF. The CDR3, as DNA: TGTGCCAGCAGCGAACGAACAGGGTACGAGACCCAGTACTTC.

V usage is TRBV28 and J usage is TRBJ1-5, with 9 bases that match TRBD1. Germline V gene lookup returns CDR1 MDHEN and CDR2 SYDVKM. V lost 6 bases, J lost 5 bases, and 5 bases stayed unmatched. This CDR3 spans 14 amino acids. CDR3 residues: CASSPDRGYQPQHF. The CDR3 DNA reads TGTGCCAGCAGCCCTGACAGGGGGTATCAGCCCCAGCATTTT.

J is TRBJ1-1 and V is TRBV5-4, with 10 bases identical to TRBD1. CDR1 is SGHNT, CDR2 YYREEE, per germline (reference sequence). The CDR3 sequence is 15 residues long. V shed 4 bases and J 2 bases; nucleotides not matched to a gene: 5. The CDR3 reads CASSKGQGLNTEAFF. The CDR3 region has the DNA TGTGCCAGCAGCAAGGGACAGGGGCTTAACACTGAAGCTTTCTTT.

CDR3 protein: CASSLDPYRGFGYTF. The CDR3 DNA follows: TGTGCCAGCAGCTTAGACCCATACAGGGGCTTCGGCTACACCTTC. The chain employs TRBV7-9 and TRBJ1-2; the match to TRBD1 covers 7 bases. V shed 1 base and J 8 bases; nucleotides not matched to a gene: 10. The CDR3 is 15 amino acids. The germline gives CDR1 SEHNR, CDR2 FQNEAQ (reference sequence).

CDR3 loop: CASSLGGRTEAFF. For the CDR3, the DNA is TGTGCCAGCAGCTTGGGCGGAAGAACTGAAGCTTTCTTT. This chain links TRBV5-5 with TRBJ1-1; unclear D gene. Trimming pared 0 bases from V and 5 bases from J, leaving 8 bases between. Germline V gene data show CDR1 as SGHKS and CDR2 as YYEKEE (reference sequence). This CDR3 comprises 13 residues.